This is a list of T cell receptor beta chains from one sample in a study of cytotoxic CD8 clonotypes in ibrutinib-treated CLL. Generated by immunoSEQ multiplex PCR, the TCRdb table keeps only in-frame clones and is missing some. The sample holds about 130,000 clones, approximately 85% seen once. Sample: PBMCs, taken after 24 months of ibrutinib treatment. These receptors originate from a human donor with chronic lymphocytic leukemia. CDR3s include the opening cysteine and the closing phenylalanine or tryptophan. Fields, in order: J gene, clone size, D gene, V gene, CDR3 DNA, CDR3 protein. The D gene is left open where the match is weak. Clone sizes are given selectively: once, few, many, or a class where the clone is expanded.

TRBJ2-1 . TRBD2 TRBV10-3 TGTGCCATCAGTGGGACTAGCGGGAGTGATGAGCAGTTCTTC CAISGTSGSDEQFF
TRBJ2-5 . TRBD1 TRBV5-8 TGTGCCAGCAGCGATGGGTTATGGACAGGGACCCAAGAGACCCAGTACTTC CASSDGLWTGTQETQYF
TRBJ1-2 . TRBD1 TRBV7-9 TGTGCCAGCAGCTCAACATCCCGACAGGGGCGCGGCTACACCTTC CASSSTSRQGRGYTF
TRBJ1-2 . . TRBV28 TGTGCCAGCAGTTTTGGCGGGGCCGTTAACTATGGCTACACCTTC CASSFGGAVNYGYTF
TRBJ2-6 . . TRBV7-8 TGTGCCAGCAGCTTAGAGGTGGGGCTTGGGGCCAACGTCCTGACTTTC CASSLEVGLGANVLTF
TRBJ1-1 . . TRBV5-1 TGCGCCAGCAGCTTACAGGGCGCTAGAGGGGAAACTGAAGCTTTCTTT CASSLQGARGETEAFF
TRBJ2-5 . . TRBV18 TGTGCCAGCTCACCGGGATCACAAGAGACCCAGTACTTC CASSPGSQETQYF
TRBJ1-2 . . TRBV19 TGTGCCAGTAGTCCTACCAACTATGGCTACACCTTC CASSPTNYGYTF
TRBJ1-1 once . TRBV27 TGTGCCAGCAGTTTATCGTTCCGGGCAGTGAACACTGAAGCTTTCTTT CASSLSFRAVNTEAFF
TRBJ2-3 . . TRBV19 TGTGCCAGTAGTATCACGACAGGGAGGGATACGCAGTATTTT CASSITTGRDTQYF